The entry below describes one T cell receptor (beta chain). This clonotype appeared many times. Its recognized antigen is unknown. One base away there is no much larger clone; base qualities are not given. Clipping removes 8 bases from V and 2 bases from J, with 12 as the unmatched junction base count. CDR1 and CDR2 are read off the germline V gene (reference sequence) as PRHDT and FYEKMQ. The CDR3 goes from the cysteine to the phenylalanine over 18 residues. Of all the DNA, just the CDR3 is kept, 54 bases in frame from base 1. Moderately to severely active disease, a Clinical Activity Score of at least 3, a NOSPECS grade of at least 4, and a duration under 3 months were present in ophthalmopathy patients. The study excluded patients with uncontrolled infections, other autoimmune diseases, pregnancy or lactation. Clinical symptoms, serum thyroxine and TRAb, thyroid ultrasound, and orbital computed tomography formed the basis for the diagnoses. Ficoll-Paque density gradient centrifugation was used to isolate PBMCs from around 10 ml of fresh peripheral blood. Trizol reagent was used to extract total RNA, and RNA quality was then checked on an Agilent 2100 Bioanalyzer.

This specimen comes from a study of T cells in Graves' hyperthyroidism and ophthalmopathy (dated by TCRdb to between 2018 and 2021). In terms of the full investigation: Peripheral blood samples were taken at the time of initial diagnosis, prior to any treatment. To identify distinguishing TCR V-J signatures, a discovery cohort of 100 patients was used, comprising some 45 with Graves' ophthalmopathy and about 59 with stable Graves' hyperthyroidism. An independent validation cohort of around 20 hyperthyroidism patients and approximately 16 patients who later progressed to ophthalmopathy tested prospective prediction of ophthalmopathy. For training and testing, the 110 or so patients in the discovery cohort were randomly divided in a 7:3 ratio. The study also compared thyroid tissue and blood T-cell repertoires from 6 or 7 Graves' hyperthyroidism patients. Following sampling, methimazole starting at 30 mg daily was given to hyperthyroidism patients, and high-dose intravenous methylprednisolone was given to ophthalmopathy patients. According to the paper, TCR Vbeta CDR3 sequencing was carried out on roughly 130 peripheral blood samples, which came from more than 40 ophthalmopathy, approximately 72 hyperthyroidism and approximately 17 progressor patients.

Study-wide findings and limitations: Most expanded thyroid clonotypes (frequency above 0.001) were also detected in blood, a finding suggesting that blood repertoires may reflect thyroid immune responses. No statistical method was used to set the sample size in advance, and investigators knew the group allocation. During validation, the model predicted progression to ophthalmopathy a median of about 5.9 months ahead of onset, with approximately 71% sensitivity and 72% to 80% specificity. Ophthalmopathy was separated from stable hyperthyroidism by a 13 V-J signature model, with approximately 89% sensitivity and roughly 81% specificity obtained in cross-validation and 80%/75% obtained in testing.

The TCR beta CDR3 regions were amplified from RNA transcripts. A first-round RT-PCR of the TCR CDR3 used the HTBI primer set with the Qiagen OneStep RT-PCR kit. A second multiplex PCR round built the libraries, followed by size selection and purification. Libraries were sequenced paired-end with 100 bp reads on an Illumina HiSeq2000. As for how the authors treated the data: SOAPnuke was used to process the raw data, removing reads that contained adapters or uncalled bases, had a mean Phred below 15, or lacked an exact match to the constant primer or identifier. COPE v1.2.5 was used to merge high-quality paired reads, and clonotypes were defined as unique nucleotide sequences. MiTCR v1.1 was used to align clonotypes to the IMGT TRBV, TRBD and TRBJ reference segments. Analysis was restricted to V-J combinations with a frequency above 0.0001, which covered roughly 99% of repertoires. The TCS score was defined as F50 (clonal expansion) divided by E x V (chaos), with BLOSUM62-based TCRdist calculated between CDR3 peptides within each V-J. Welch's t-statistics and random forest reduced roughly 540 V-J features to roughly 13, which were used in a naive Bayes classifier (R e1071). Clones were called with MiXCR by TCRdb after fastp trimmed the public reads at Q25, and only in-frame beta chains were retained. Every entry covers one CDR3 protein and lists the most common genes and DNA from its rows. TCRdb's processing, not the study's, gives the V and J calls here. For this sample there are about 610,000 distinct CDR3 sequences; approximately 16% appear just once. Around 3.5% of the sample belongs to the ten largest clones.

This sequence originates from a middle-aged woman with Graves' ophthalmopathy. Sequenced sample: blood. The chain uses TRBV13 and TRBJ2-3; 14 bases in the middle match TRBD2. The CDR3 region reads CASDMRGLAGELTDTQYF. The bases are TGTGCCAGCGACATGAGGGGACTAGCGGGAGAACTCACAGATACGCAGTATTTT. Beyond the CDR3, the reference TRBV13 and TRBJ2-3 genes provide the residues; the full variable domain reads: AAGVIQSPRHLIKEKRETATLKCYPIPRHDTVYWYQQGPGQDPQFLISFYEKMQSDKGSIPDRFSAQQFSDYHSELNMSSLELGDSALYFCASDMRGLAGELTDTQYFGPGTRLTVL.